The source of this TCR beta chain is a study of beta chain features in type 1 diabetes listed by TCRdb under 2018. Looking at the study overall: Mean age, gender distribution, total cell number and subset yield were not different between patients and healthy donors. Regulatory and stem cell-like memory subsets were obtained from only 8 patients and roughly eight healthy donors, while naive and central memory subsets were obtained from all 28 donors. A total of approximately 99,000,000 sorted cells were examined across all samples, and RNA yield correlated strongly with the number of cells per subset. The study compared the TCRB repertoires of sorted circulating CD4+ T cell subsets in recently diagnosed type 1 diabetes patients with those in matched healthy donors.

Results and caveats for the whole study, not just this receptor: Fewer insertions and more nucleotide deletions at VDJ recombination sites were observed in patients with type 1 diabetes, implying thymic rearrangement abnormalities. Only small numbers of individuals were included in the HLA sub-analyses, which left unresolved whether HLA type had any influence on TCRB rearrangement. Naive, central memory and regulatory TCRB repertoires appeared to be more alike among patients than among healthy donors. Shorter templates might have been favored by PCR, but patient and control samples were amplified and corrected together, so both groups would have been affected equally by any skew. Because cDNA was sequenced instead of genomic DNA, highly expressing activated cells could be over-represented, though the groups showed no difference in activation or CD3 levels. Type 1 diabetes patients showed a moderate but significant shortening of TCRB CDR3 length in all four CD4+ subsets.

Each donor gave one peripheral blood draw, roughly 120 mL on average, collected into heparinised tubes. A BD FACSAria II was used to sort naive, central memory, regulatory and stem cell-like memory CD4+ T cells with a panel that included CD45RO, CCR7, CD25, CD127, CD95 and CD27. A purity above 98% was achieved for all sorted populations. PBMCs were isolated immediately by Lymphoprep density gradient centrifugation and stained directly without culture. Samples were stained and sorted in pairs, with one healthy donor and one patient per experiment, so that batch effects were minimized. The High Capacity cDNA Reverse Transcription Kit was used to reverse transcribe all of the isolated RNA, meaning that expressed TCRB transcripts were what got sequenced. Deep immunoSEQ sequencing was performed on naive, central memory and regulatory T cell samples, with an average of roughly 3.3 million total reads per sample. Sorted cells were lysed in RLT buffer, and RNA was extracted using DNase-treated RNeasy Micro or Mini kits according to cell number. To prevent cross-contamination, every cell subset was processed on its own, while patient and healthy donor samples were processed together. The immunoSEQ multiplex PCR was used to amplify TCRB sequences from cDNA, generating 87-bp fragments that spanned the CDR3 region. The amplicons were sequenced using the Illumina HiSeq platform. Under the source paper's analysis protocol: PCR bias was computationally corrected using synthetic template baselines, reads within Hamming distance 2 were collapsed, and singletons that could not be merged were discarded. Reads were aligned to IMGT to assign V, D and J genes, CDR3 length, and insertions or deletions at six rearrangement sites. Within each subset, clonotype counts were normalized to the number of sorted cells before true diversity and Gini coefficients were calculated with the tcR R package. The overlap coefficient, calculated on TCRB nucleotide sequences, was used to measure repertoire sharing. Out-of-frame TCRB sequences from naive cells were analyzed as a proxy for the pre-selection repertoire. In its TCRdb copy, this immuneACCESS table keeps in-frame sequences only and misses some clones. Where compared with another copy, unresolved V genes explain less than half of these, and the others have no known cause. D and trimming were read from the DNA, whereas the V and J calls and clone size are those reported in that table. Across this sample there are about 930,000 clones, with about a sixth seen only once. 0.02% to 0.025% of the sample goes to the ten largest clones.

A note on this clone: Its antigen has not been determined. Per-base qualities were not stored, and no clone one base away is much larger.

The V end loses 7 bases and the J end loses 3 bases, and a stretch of 15 bases separates them. From the germline V gene (reference sequence), CDR1 is LNHDA and CDR2 is SQIVND. From the cysteine through the phenylalanine, the CDR3 covers 14 amino acids. Of the read, only the CDR3 DNA is kept; its 42 bases are in frame from base 1. Sample: naive CD4+ T cells from blood. Taken with the paper, the label for cell subset or site translates to: true naive CD4+ T cells. The receptor was isolated from a woman between 18 and 29 years old in good health. The sequence joins TRBV19 to TRBJ1-1; the D gene remains uncertain. The DNA sequence is given as TGTGCCAGTACGTTAGGACGTTATGACACTGAAGCTTTCTTT. This sequence encodes CASTLGRYDTEAFF.